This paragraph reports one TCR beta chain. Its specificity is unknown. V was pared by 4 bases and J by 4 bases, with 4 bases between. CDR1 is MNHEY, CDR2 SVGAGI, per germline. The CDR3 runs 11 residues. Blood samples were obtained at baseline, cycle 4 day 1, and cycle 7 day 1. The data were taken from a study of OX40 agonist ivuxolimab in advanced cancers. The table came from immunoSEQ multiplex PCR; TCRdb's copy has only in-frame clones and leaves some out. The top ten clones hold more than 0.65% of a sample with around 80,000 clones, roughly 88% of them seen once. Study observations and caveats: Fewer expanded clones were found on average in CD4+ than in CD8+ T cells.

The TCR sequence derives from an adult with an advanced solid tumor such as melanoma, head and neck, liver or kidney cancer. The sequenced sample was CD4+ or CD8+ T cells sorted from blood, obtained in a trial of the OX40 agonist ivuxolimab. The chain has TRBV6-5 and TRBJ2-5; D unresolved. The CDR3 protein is CASSSRETQYF. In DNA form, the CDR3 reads TGTGCCAGCAGTTCTCGAGAGACCCAGTACTTC.